The following is a T cell receptor (beta chain) sequence with its context. No cognate antigen has been identified for it. Per-base qualities were not stored, and no clone one base away is much larger. This sample stems from a study of control samples from healthy donors and cancer patients (dated by TCRdb to about 2020). V is trimmed back by 5 bases and J by 7 bases, and the junction contains 7 bases that no gene match accounts for. CDR1 SGHTA and CDR2 FQGTGA were looked up in the germline V gene. There are 14 amino acids in the CDR3, from cysteine to phenylalanine inclusive. Kept here is only the CDR3 DNA, which spans 42 bases and is read in frame from base 1. Preparation of the library involved the immunoSEQ multiplex PCR assay. What TCRdb holds here is the immuneACCESS table cut down to in-frame rearrangements. Part of the clones is not present; checked against another copy, under half of the missing clones reflect an unresolved V gene, and the others are unexplained. This sample gives 150,000 or so clones in total; around 93% of them show up just once. About 4% of the sample goes to the ten largest clones.

This TCR was recovered from a woman aged 55-70 years in good health. Sequencing used blood. The chain was built from TRBV7-3 and TRBJ2-1, with 8 bases matching TRBD2. The CDR3 reads CASSVTSAMNEQFF. The nucleotide sequence is given as TGTGCCAGCAGCGTGACTAGCGCGATGAATGAGCAGTTCTTC. The full variable domain, completed from the reference TRBV7-3 and TRBJ2-1 proteins outside the CDR3, reads GAGVSQTPSNKVTEKGKYVELRCDPISGHTALYWYRQSLGQGPEFLIYFQGTGAADDSGLPNDRFFAVRPEGSVSTLKIQRTERGDSAVYLCASSVTSAMNEQFFGPGTRLTVL.